Sequencing of this T cell receptor (beta chain) was carried out in a study of cytomegalovirus exposure and HLA in healthy donors (dated by TCRdb to about 2017). Background for the entire study: An earlier analysis of some 600 of the donors reported 250 to 350 Gb of sequence data and roughly 120 million unique TCR beta sequences obtained from roughly 170 million T cells. An early release that covered about 600 HLA-typed donors contained approximately 300 gigabases of sequencing data and 75 million to 100 million unique TCR sequences. Among the roughly 380 genotyped donors, about 85% belonged to the genetic ancestry cluster associated with self-reported Caucasian donors. The study aimed to test whether signatures of past pathogen exposure could be identified by cataloging public T cell receptors. The study profiled the T cell repertoires of around 700 subjects by immunosequencing and related them to cytomegalovirus serostatus. Along with the approximately 670-subject first cohort, a separate validation cohort of 120 different subjects was used. High-throughput TCR immunosequencing, statistical association of individual TCRs with disease status, and machine learning were combined to predict cytomegalovirus infection status. To study patterns of TCR occurrence, a later analysis re-analyzed previously published TCR beta repertoires from just over 650 donors and added high-resolution HLA genotyping. Rather than using new phenotypic data, the later analysis identified candidate immune exposures from TCR beta sequences and from how often those sequences occurred across donors. To decide whether each TCR beta V gene segment behaved as functional or pseudogenic, an earlier analysis of 587 of the donors relied on high-throughput TCR beta sequencing. Donor age, sex, ethnicity and CMV serostatus were compiled together with the repertoire data. Genome-wide SNP genotypes for about 65% of the 666 donors were used in a later genetic analysis, which treated that subset as a discovery cohort. All discovery cohort repertoires had been generated on a single sequencing platform. Both class I and class II loci were covered by HLA typing, at four-digit resolution. The number of donors typed differed by locus, with roughly 620-640 for A, B, C, DRB1 and DQB1, around 500 for DQA1, over 600 for DPA1, and some 450 for DPB1. Because of strong linkage in the cohort, roughly five DR-DQ haplotypes were treated as single units for association and clustering. Among around 400 genotyped donors of the cohort, an average of roughly 230,000 unique TCR beta nucleotide sequences was sequenced per donor, of which roughly 17% were non-productive. The research as a whole found: Most TCR sequences were observed very rarely across donors, whereas some public TCRs were present in many individuals. When HLA alleles, especially DR and DQ, strongly co-occurred, TCR associations were difficult to assign to individual alleles. In a later analysis, HLA-associated TCR beta chains were found to be more clonally expanded and to have lower generation probabilities than equally common non-associated chains. A later analysis associated about 17,000 TCR beta sequences with specific HLA alleles at a false discovery rate of 0.05. Correlated functional status among segregating V segments might be attributable to linkage disequilibrium, but an unknown experimental factor could not be ruled out. The classifier was reported to diagnose cytomegalovirus status with high specificity and sensitivity in both the original cohort and the validation cohort. According to a later genetic analysis, donors in an Asian-associated ancestry cluster had fewer N-insertions in productive TCRs than the approximately 670-donor mean. It was suggested by the authors that the approach could potentially be generalized to other disease states and immunological phenotypes. HLA typing was unavailable for some donors at each locus, so association tests used only the typed subset. Because the 87-base-pair reads could not distinguish some IMGT-functional V segments, including TRBV6-2 and TRBV6-3, those segments were excluded. In this cohort, only TCR beta chains were sequenced, and detectable features were limited by the absence of alpha or paired-chain data. The study gave a list of more than 150 TCR beta chains associated with cytomegalovirus. An earlier analysis of approximately 590 of the donors showed that most TCR beta V segments appeared in productive rearrangements either about 87% or about 30% of the time, which broadly matched IMGT annotations. Because counts were too low, seventeen rarely observed V segments, including chromosome 9 orphons, were left out of the earlier analysis of some 600 of the donors. In a later analysis, TCR association rates were found to vary across HLA loci, with the most associated TCRs seen for DRB1 alleles and the fewest for HLA-C alleles. A further reported finding was that TCR beta sequences accurately predicted the HLA-A and HLA-B alleles for most subjects in the first cohort. A few of the identified cytomegalovirus-associated TCR beta chains were confirmed in vitro to be specific for cytomegalovirus antigens. An association between a missense DCLRE1C variant and V-gene and J-gene trimming of TCR beta chains was found in a later genetic analysis and replicated in an independent cohort. Several of the top co-occurrence clusters appeared to be linked to parvovirus B19, influenza, CMV and Epstein-Barr virus, according to a later analysis. Most CMV-associated TCR beta chains appeared to be HLA-restricted in a later analysis, and the HLA associations seemed to be driven largely by CMV exposure. The only immune exposure information available for the cohort was CMV serostatus. A cluster of highly shared sequence variants was judged likely to represent a technical artifact of the sequencing pipeline. Roughly uniform sequencing depth across donors was assumed in presence/absence analyses, although this assumption may not hold.

Remarks on this clone: The antigen it recognizes is unknown. One base away there is no much larger clone; base qualities are not given.

The cohort consisted of 600 to 750 healthy bone marrow donors. At the time of sampling, every cohort member was nominally healthy, though immune exposures that went unrecorded were likely present. The donor tested CMV seropositive and was one of the 289 seropositive cohort members. A peripheral blood sample was collected from each donor, and TCR beta sequencing was performed on peripheral blood mononuclear cells. The Qiagen DNeasy Blood Extraction Kit was used to extract genomic DNA from the blood cell samples. CDR3 length: 16 amino acids, cysteine to phenylalanine. Solely the CDR3 DNA is kept, with 48 bases framed from the first base. V gives up 2 bases and J gives up 2 bases, and the segment between their germline ends measures 12 bases. The germline V gene provides CDR1 SGHVS and CDR2 FQNEAQ. Library prep was done by the immunoSEQ multiplex PCR assay. For the multiplex PCR, a mixture combining 60 forward primers for TCR Vbeta segments and 13 reverse primers for TCR Jbeta segments was used. The CDR3 region of rearranged TCR beta genes was amplified from genomic DNA with a multiplex PCR assay. The Illumina HiSeq System was used to sequence the amplified TCR beta libraries as 87-base-pair reads. The authors' analysis ran thus. A later analysis counted 65 million to 90 million unique TCR beta chains across the 650 to 700 repertoires, and around 9.9 million of these chains were shared by at least two donors. A nearest-neighbor algorithm error-corrected the raw reads and collapsed the reads into unique sequences, merging closely related sequences to remove PCR and sequencing errors. CDR3 sequences were aligned to IMGT reference sequences to assign V, D and J gene segments. Each retained sequence needed at least a six-nucleotide match to both a V gene segment and a J gene segment. A rearrangement counted as productive if the CDR3 had no stop codons and remained in frame with V and J, and every other rearrangement counted as non-productive. Following IMGT convention, CDR3 was defined as the stretch from the second conserved V-encoded cysteine up to the conserved J-encoded phenylalanine. The earlier analysis of some 600 of the donors excluded sequences that lacked an unambiguous match to a single V gene segment. In an earlier analysis of around 590 of the donors, a V segment was called functional when productive rearrangements were above 56.7%, and segregating when the standard deviation between donors exceeded 5%. A statistical classification framework was built for diagnosing cytomegalovirus status from the catalog of TCR beta chain sequences. In a later analysis, V and J genes were assigned by comparing TCR nucleotide sequences against IMGT/GENE-DB human TR gene sequences. A later analysis assigned CDR3 sequences and most-parsimonious VDJ recombination scenarios with the TCRdist pipeline. In a later analysis, each TCR beta chain was defined by its CDR3 amino acid sequence together with its V-gene family, and reads lacking a unique V-gene family were excluded. As a way to deal with suspected cross-contamination and a sequencing artifact, a later analysis dropped approximately 590 nucleotide sequences that were highly shared and had low generation probability. For each public chain, a later analysis derived a clonal expansion index from normalized ranks of inferred template counts within each repertoire. A later analysis computed generation probabilities with a VDJ recombination model fitted to out-of-frame rearrangements, and checked the results against IGoR. A later analysis scored TCR-TCR, TCR-HLA and TCR-CMV co-occurrence with hypergeometric tests, applying a repertoire-size bias correction to TCR pairs. To estimate false discovery rates, a later analysis permuted the HLA or CMV assignments 20 times. In a later analysis, co-occurring TCRs were grouped using DBSCAN, with TCRdist sequence similarity added in when clustering inside HLA-allele-positive subsets. Repertoires with fewer than 30,000 or more than 120,000 public chains, plus five repertoires with anomalous nucleotide sharing, were excluded from co-occurrence clustering. As stored in TCRdb, this immuneACCESS dataset retains in-frame rearrangements with V and J assigned. A fraction of the clones does not appear; measured against another copy, unresolved V genes explain less than half of the discrepancy, and the remainder lacks a known reason. V and J calls and clone size are those listed in that table; D and trimming were worked out from the DNA. This sample lists some 110,000 clones; roughly 77% were detected once. Around 4.9% of the sample belongs to the ten largest clones.

This receptor chain uses TRBV7-8 and TRBJ2-2; the D region possibly corresponds to TRBD1 (5 bases align). The sequence was obtained from a man aged 50-59 years in good health and CMV-seropositive. The sequenced sample was PBMCs. The nucleotide sequence reads as follows: TGTGCCAGCAGCTTAAAGGCTCAGGGCAACACCGGGGAGCTGTTTTTT. This is translated as CASSLKAQGNTGELFF. Joined to the reference TRBV7-8 and TRBJ2-2 proteins, this CDR3 gives the full variable domain: GAGVSQSPRYKVAKRGQDVALRCDPISGHVSLFWYQQALGQGPEFLTYFQNEAQLDKSGLPSDRFFAERPEGSVSTLKIQRTQQEDSAVYLCASSLKAQGNTGELFFGEGSRLTVL.